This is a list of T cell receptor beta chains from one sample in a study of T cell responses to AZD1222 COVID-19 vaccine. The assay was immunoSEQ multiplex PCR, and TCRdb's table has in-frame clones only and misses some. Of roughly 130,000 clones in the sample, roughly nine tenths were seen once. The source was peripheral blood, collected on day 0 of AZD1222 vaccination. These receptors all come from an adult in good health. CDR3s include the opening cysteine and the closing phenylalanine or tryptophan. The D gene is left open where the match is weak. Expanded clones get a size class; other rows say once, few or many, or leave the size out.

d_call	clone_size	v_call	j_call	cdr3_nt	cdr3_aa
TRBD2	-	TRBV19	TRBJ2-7	TGTGCCAGTAGTATGGGGACTAGCGGGAGTGACGAGCAGTACTTC	CASSMGTSGSDEQYF
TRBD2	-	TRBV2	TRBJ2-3	TGTGCCAGCAGTGGCCTCACTAGCGGGACGGATACGCAGTATTTT	CASSGLTSGTDTQYF
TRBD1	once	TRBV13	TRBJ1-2	TGTGCCAGCAGCTCGAACAGGGGGTCGGGCTACACCTTC	CASSSNRGSGYTF
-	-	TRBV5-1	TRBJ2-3	TGCGTCAGTATGCAGGGAGGATATCTCACAGATACGCAGTATTTT	CVSMQGGYLTDTQYF
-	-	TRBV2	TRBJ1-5	TGTGCCAGCAGTGATAGGTCGGGATATAGCAATCAGCCCCAGCATTTT	CASSDRSGYSNQPQHF
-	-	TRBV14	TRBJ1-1	TGTGCCAGCAGCCCCAATCGAGGCATAAAGAACACTGAAGCTTTCTTT	CASSPNRGIKNTEAFF
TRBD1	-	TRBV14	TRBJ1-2	TGTGCCAGCAGCCAAGACGGACAGGGGCCATATGGCTACACCTTC	CASSQDGQGPYGYTF
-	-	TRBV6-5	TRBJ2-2	TGTGCCAGCAGCCCGCCCCGGGGGAGTCCCGGGGAGCTGTTTTTT	CASSPPRGSPGELFF
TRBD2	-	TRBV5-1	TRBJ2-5	TGCGCCAGCAGCGCCGGACTAGCGGGAGTCTCGAGAGAGACCCAGTACTTC	CASSAGLAGVSRETQYF
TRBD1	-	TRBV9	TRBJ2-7	TGTGCCAGCAGCGATACCCCAACCCACGATGGGACAGGGGGTTCCTACGAGCAGTACTTC	CASSDTPTHDGTGGSYEQYF
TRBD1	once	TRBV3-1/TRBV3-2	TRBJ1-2	TGTGCCAGCAGCCCCAGACACCATCGGGACAGATTACTGGCTAACTATGGCTACACCTTC	CASSPRHHRDRLLANYGYTF
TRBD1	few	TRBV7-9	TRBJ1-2	TGTGCCAGCAGCCCCAGCCGGGACAGGGGACTTTGGTATGGCTACACCTTC	CASSPSRDRGLWYGYTF
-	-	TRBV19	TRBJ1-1	TGTGCCACTTGGGAGAACACTGAAGCTTTCTTT	CATWENTEAFF
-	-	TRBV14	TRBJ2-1	TGTGCCAGCAGTCCACGGCTCTCCTACAATGAGCAGTTCTTC	CASSPRLSYNEQFF
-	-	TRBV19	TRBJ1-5	TGTGCCAGTAGTGGGGGGGCAACTCAGCCCCAGCATTTT	CASSGGATQPQHF
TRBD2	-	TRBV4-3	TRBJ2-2	TGCGCCAGCAGCCCTGAACCCGGGACTAGCGGGAGTGGCACCGGGGAGCTGTTTTTT	CASSPEPGTSGSGTGELFF
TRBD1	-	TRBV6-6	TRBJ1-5	TGTGCCAGCAGTTATGGGACAGGGGATAGCAATCAGCCCCAGCATTTT	CASSYGTGDSNQPQHF
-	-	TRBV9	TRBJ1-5	TGTGCCAGCAGCGTAGAAGGCGGTGTCAATCAGCCCCAGCATTTT	CASSVEGGVNQPQHF
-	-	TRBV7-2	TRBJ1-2	TGTGCCAGCAGCTTAAGGGGGGACGGCTACACCTTC	CASSLRGDGYTF
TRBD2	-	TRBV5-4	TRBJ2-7	TGTGCCAGCAGCTTGGGGGTTCTAGCGGGAGACGAGCAGTACTTC	CASSLGVLAGDEQYF
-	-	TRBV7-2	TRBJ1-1	TGTGCCAGCAGCTCTGACGGTAACACTGAAGCTTTCTTT	CASSSDGNTEAFF
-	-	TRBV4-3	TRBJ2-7	TGCGCCAGCAGCCAAGGGTTGTTTGCCGAGCAGTACTTC	CASSQGLFAEQYF
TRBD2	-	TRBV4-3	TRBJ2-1	TGCGCCAGCAGCCCAAAGGGGCTAGCGGCGATAGGCAATGAGCAGTTCTTC	CASSPKGLAAIGNEQFF
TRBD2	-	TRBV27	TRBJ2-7	TGTGCCAGCTCCCCCTGGGCGGGAGCCCCTACCTACGAGCAGTACTTC	CASSPWAGAPTYEQYF
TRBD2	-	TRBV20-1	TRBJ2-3	TGCAGTGCTAGTCCTCTAGCGGGAGTTCAGGATACGCAGTATTTT	CSASPLAGVQDTQYF
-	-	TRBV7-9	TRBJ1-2	TGTGCCAGCAGCTTCGGGTATGGCTACACCTTC	CASSFGYGYTF
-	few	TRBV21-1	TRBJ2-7	TGTGCCAGCAAATCCTCTGTTGGGACAGGGTACGAGCAGTACTTC	CASKSSVGTGYEQYF
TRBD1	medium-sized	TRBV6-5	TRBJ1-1	TGTGCCAGCAGTTGGGGACAGGGATTTATTTCTGAAGCTTTCTTT	CASSWGQGFISEAFF
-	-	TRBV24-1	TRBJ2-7	TGTGCCACCAGTGATAGAGAGCAGTACTTC	CATSDREQYF
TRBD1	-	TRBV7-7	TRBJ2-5	TGTGCCAGCAGCTTAATCGAGACAGGGGGCTTTCGAGAGACCCAGTACTTC	CASSLIETGGFRETQYF
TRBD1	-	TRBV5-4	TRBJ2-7	TGTGCCAGCAGCTTGGAGGCAGGGGGCGCGGTCGGGCGTGAGCAGTACTTC	CASSLEAGGAVGREQYF
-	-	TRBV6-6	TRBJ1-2	TGTGCCAGCAGTTACTCGCCAGGGAGGATCGGCTACACCTTC	CASSYSPGRIGYTF
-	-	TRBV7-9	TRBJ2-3	TGTGCCAGCAGCTTAGCGGAAGATACGCAGTATTTT	CASSLAEDTQYF
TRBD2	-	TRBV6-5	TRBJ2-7	TGTGCCAGCAGCGGAGCGGGAGGTCCCCACGAGCAGTACTTC	CASSGAGGPHEQYF
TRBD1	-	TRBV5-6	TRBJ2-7	TGTGCCAGCAGCCTCCGGACAGGGGCCTACGAGCAGTACTTC	CASSLRTGAYEQYF
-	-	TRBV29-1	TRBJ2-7	TGCAGCGTTGTCGGACAGCCCTACGAGCAGTACTTC	CSVVGQPYEQYF
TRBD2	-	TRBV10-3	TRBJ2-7	TGTGCCATCAACAACGATTATAGCGGGCCAGCCTACGAGCAGTACTTC	CAINNDYSGPAYEQYF
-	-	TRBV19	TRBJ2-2	TGTGCCAGTAGCTCTCCCCGCGCAAACACCGGGGAGCTGTTTTTT	CASSSPRANTGELFF